This TCR beta chain was documented in a study of blood T cell repertoires in COVID-19. The CDR3 is made up of 14 amino acids. Germline V CDR1 and CDR2: GTSNPN, SVGIG (reference sequence). V was pared by 0 bases and J by 12 bases, with 18 bases between. Method: immunoSEQ multiplex PCR; TCRdb's copy keeps in-frame clones and lacks some. The sample holds roughly 100,000 clones, 75% to 90% seen once. Sequencing was carried out using peripheral blood. The sequence came from a human donor in a cohort sampled during active COVID-19. The chain couples TRBV30 to TRBJ2-1; tentative D call: TRBD2 (7 bases). The CDR3 DNA reads as TGTGCCTGGAGTGTAAGTAACGGGGGGCCGTGGCAGTTCTTC. It codes for CAWSVSNGGPWQFF.